This TCR beta chain was identified in a study of OX40 agonist ivuxolimab in advanced cancers. Overall study: Patients received ivuxolimab, an agonistic anti-OX40 (CD134) antibody. Every patient in dose escalation had hepatocellular carcinoma, melanoma, renal cell or head and neck cancer.

Findings and caveats of the study: Certain nonresponders additionally had low normalized T-cell clonal expansion.

Method: immunoSEQ multiplex PCR; TCRdb's copy keeps in-frame clones and lacks some. This sample yields fewer than 70,000 clones, of which approximately 80% are seen a single time; roughly 6.3% belongs to the top ten. V was pared by 7 bases and J by 2 bases, with 13 bases between. The CDR3 spans 14 residues. Germline CDR1 and CDR2: SEHNR and FQNEAQ (reference sequence). This clone has more than one count but fewer than ten. The antigen is unknown. The chain has TRBV7-9 and TRBJ2-3, with D perhaps TRBD1 (5 bases). The source was CD4+ or CD8+ T cells sorted from blood, collected in a trial of the OX40 agonist ivuxolimab. The clonotype was recovered from an adult with an advanced solid tumor such as melanoma, head and neck, liver or kidney cancer. This CDR3 is CASNSGLTTDTQYF. DNA of the CDR3: TGTGCCAGCAACTCAGGGCTAACCACAGATACGCAGTATTTT.